The 25 T cell receptor beta chains given below trace back to one sample, sequenced in a study of shared clonotypes between healthy human individuals. This table comes from immunoSEQ multiplex PCR, and its TCRdb copy is limited to in-frame clones, with some not included. The profile shows over a million clones, about 98.5% of them singletons. Specimen: naive CD4+ T cells sorted from blood. Subset of the sample: CD45RA+ positively selected. These receptors were taken from a man under 40 in good health.

The chain joins TRBV28 to TRBJ2-7; D ambiguous. The CDR3 spans 14 residues. With 4 bases removed from V and 1 base from J, the gap between germline ends came to 11 bases. Germline V gene data show CDR1 as MDHEN and CDR2 as SYDVKM. The CDR3 DNA is TGTGCCAGCAGTTCCCCGGCAGGATCCTACGAGCAGTACTTC. It codes for CASSSPAGSYEQYF.

The CDR3 DNA sequence: TGCGCCAGCAGCCAGGGGGAAATCCAAGAGACCCAGTACTTC. Its translation is CASSQGEIQETQYF. V and J are TRBV4-1 and TRBJ2-5, with D perhaps matching TRBD1 or TRBD2 (5 bases each). Per germline, CDR1 MGHRA and CDR2 YSYEKL. The V end was cut by 3 bases, the J end by 1 base, with 9 bases between. CDR3 length equals 14 residues.

The chain is built from TRBV7-2 and TRBJ2-2; the match to TRBD1 covers 7 bases. Germline V gene lookup returns CDR1 SGHTA and CDR2 FQGNSA. The V gene end was trimmed by 5 bases and the J gene end by 1 base; junction bases not matched to a gene: 1. The length of the CDR3 is 14 residues. CDR3 sequence (DNA): TGTGCCAGCAGCCGGACAGGGAACACCGGGGAGCTGTTTTTT. Translating it yields CASSRTGNTGELFF.

The chain links TRBV5-1 to TRBJ2-1, with TRBD2 matching over 7 bases. The V gene's germline CDR1 is SGHRS and CDR2 YFSETQ. This CDR3 contains 15 residues. Trimming took 4 bases from V and 9 from J; bases not matched to a gene: 13. The CDR3 is CASSPGLGTASEQFF. The CDR3 coding sequence is TGCGCCAGCAGCCCAGGACTAGGTACTGCCTCTGAGCAGTTCTTC.

The V call is TRBV11-2, the J call TRBJ1-1; D is ambiguous. Per the germline V gene, CDR1 is SGHAT and CDR2 is FQNNGV. The CDR3 loop spans 13 amino acids. With 1 base removed from V and 6 bases from J, the gap between germline ends came to 9 bases. The CDR3: CASSLGRVAEAFF. The CDR3 DNA sequence: TGTGCCAGCAGCTTAGGTAGGGTTGCTGAAGCTTTCTTT.

This rearrangement joins TRBV10-3 to TRBJ2-1, with 13 bases lining up with TRBD2. V was pared by 6 bases and J by 10 bases, with 21 bases of the junction left unmatched. The length of the CDR3 is 19 residues. Germline CDR1 reads ENHRY; CDR2 reads SYGVKD. This CDR3 reads CAISGYRTGTSGAVNEQFF. The DNA for the CDR3 is TGTGCCATCAGCGGATACAGGACAGGGACTAGCGGGGCGGTTAACGAGCAGTTCTTC.

The CDR3 coding sequence is TGTGCCAGCAGTGAATCGGGACGGATGAACACTGAAGCTTTCTTT. This gives the protein CASSESGRMNTEAFF. The gene calls are TRBV2 and TRBJ1-1; TRBD1 might be the D (5 bases). This CDR3 region has 15 residues. CDR1 SNHLY and CDR2 FYNNEI come from the germline V gene. V gave up 2 bases and J gave up 0 bases, with 10 bases separating them.

This clone has a single count. J is TRBJ2-3 and V is TRBV10-3; tentative D call: TRBD2 (5 bases). Germline V gene sequence: CDR1 ENHRY, CDR2 SYGVKD. The ends were cut back, 11 bases at V and 2 bases at J, with 14 bases in the middle. The CDR3 totals 13 residues. The CDR3 nucleotides are TGTGCCGCCTCCGAGGGCTTCACAGATACGCAGTATTTT. Encoded protein: CAASEGFTDTQYF.

The V gene is TRBV30, the J gene TRBJ2-5; a possible D gene is TRBD2 (6 bases). In germline, CDR1 is GTSNPN, CDR2 SVGIG (reference sequence). The CDR3 covers 15 residues. The V gene lost 3 bases and the J gene lost 1 base, with 15 bases spanning the gap. CDR3: CAWRTFIAAQETQYF. The CDR3 nucleotides are TGTGCCTGGAGAACGTTTATAGCGGCCCAAGAGACCCAGTACTTC.

The chain has TRBV5-6 and TRBJ2-1, with 7 nucleotides matching TRBD2. V was pared by 0 bases and J by 2 bases, with 8 bases of the junction left unmatched. This CDR3 has 17 residues. Germline V gene sequence: CDR1 SGHDT, CDR2 YYEEEE. DNA for the CDR3: TGTGCCAGCAGCTTGGCCCTGGCGGGAGCCACCTACAATGAGCAGTTCTTC. Its protein is CASSLALAGATYNEQFF.

On this clone: The sample contains more than one DNA sequence encoding this CDR3. The genes are TRBV19 and TRBJ1-1; possible D gene TRBD1, 5 bases. Germline V gene data show CDR1 as LNHDA and CDR2 as SQIVND (reference sequence). CDR3 size: 13 residues. Trimming took 6 bases from V and 2 from J, leaving 10 bases between them. The CDR3 DNA reads TGTGCCAGTAGCAACAGGAGAAACACTGAAGCTTTCTTT. This gives the protein CASSNRRNTEAFF.

The chain is built from TRBV7-6 and TRBJ2-3; 10 bases align to TRBD2. Germline values: CDR1 SGHVS, CDR2 FNYEAQ. The J segment lost 2 bases and the V segment lost 1 base, leaving 6 bases of the junction unmatched. This CDR3 has 17 residues. CDR3 bases: TGTGCCAGCAGCTTAGTAGTGACTAGCGGGCTCACAGATACGCAGTATTTT. Protein product: CASSLVVTSGLTDTQYF.

To note about this clone: The same CDR3 is also encoded by other DNA sequences in this sample. This chain joins TRBV9 and TRBJ2-7, with D tentatively TRBD2 (6 bases). Germline lookup yields CDR1 SGDLS and CDR2 YYNGEE. Between the trimmed V and J ends, which lost 0 bases and 0 bases, there was a span of 10 bases. CDR3 length: 15 residues. The CDR3 region has the DNA TGTGCCAGCAGCGTAGAGCCCGGGAGCTCCTACGAGCAGTACTTC. As protein: CASSVEPGSSYEQYF.

This clone has just one count. Other DNA sequences in the same sample also yield this CDR3. This sequence joins TRBV6-5 and TRBJ1-1, with a tentative D call TRBD1 (6 bases). The V gene's germline CDR1 is MNHEY and CDR2 SVGAGI. The CDR3 has 13 residues. V was trimmed by 2 bases and J by 4 bases, leaving 8 bases between them. Here the CDR3 DNA reads TGTGCCAGCAGTTACAGGGGGGGCACTGAAGCTTTCTTT. This encodes CASSYRGGTEAFF.

With regard to this clone: Other DNA variants within this sample encode the same CDR3. The chain links TRBV18 to TRBJ2-7, with 8 bases fitting TRBD1. This CDR3 has 12 residues. The trim removed 4 bases at V and 7 bases at J, leaving 3 bases unmatched. In germline, CDR1 is KGHSH, CDR2 LQKENI. CDR3 DNA: TGTGCCAGCTCACGGGACAGGTCGGAGCAGTACTTC. Protein sequence: CASSRDRSEQYF.

V is TRBV29-1 and J is TRBJ2-5; D ambiguous. Trimming left V 3 bases short and J 5 bases short, with 7 bases between. CDR1 is SQVTM and CDR2 is ANQGSEA in the germline V gene. CDR3 length equals 11 residues. The DNA for the CDR3 is TGCAGCGTTGAGAAAGGGGAGACCCAGTACTTC. Its protein is CSVEKGETQYF.

The chain carries TRBV11-2 and TRBJ2-7; a possible D gene is TRBD1 (5 bases). The germline V gene encodes CDR1 SGHAT and CDR2 FQNNGV. This CDR3 comprises 15 residues. V dropped 5 bases and J dropped 1 base, with 15 bases sitting between them. The CDR3 protein is CASSPRVGASYEQYF. CDR3 bases: TGTGCCAGCAGCCCTAGGGTAGGGGCTTCCTACGAGCAGTACTTC.

The gene calls are TRBV7-2 and TRBJ2-5, with 8 nucleotides matching TRBD2. J was trimmed by 5 bases and V by 5 bases; bases with no gene match: 7. CDR1 SGHTA and CDR2 FQGNSA come from the germline V gene. The CDR3 extends over 14 amino acids. The CDR3 spells CASSTQRGRETQYF. In DNA, the CDR3 is TGTGCCAGCAGCACCCAGCGGGGGCGGGAGACCCAGTACTTC. Together with reference TRBV7-2 and TRBJ2-5, the CDR3 gives the full variable domain: GAGVSQSPSNKVTEKGKDVELRCDPISGHTALYWYRQSLGQGLEFLIYFQGNSAPDKSGLPSDRFSAERTGGSVSTLTIQRTQQEDSAVYLCASSTQRGRETQYFGPGTRLLVL.

The J gene is TRBJ2-1, the V gene TRBV30; D is unclear. The CDR3 is 14 residues long. The germline CDR1 and CDR2 sequences are GTSNPN and SVGIG (reference sequence). V dropped 2 bases and J dropped 5 bases, with 13 bases sitting between them. The CDR3 nucleotides are TGTGCCTGGAGTACGGATGTCTATCACAATGAGCAGTTCTTC. As protein: CAWSTDVYHNEQFF.

The genes are TRBV10-2 and TRBJ1-1, with D uncertain. Trimming stripped 6 bases from V and 5 bases from J, with 13 bases between. Germline V gene lookup returns CDR1 WSHSY and CDR2 SAAADI. The CDR3 length is 13 residues. The CDR3 nucleotides read TGCGCCAGCAGGGACCAACCGGCAACTGAAGCTTTCTTT. Its translation is CASRDQPATEAFF.

The rearrangement links TRBV9 to TRBJ2-1, with 10 bases fitting TRBD2. J was trimmed by 1 base and V by 0 bases; bases with no gene match: 10. The CDR3 length is 19 residues. The germline CDR1 and CDR2 sequences are SGDLS and YYNGEE. The CDR3 bases are TGTGCCAGCAGCGTAGGGGTAAGCGGGAGGGCCCTATCCTACAATGAGCAGTTCTTC. Protein sequence: CASSVGVSGRALSYNEQFF. The full variable domain, rest sourced from reference TRBV9 and TRBJ2-1, is DSGVTQTPKHLITATGQRVTLRCSPRSGDLSVYWYQQSLDQGLQFLIQYYNGEERAKGNILERFSAQQFPDLHSELNLSSLELGDSALYFCASSVGVSGRALSYNEQFFGPGTRLTVL.

This clone appeared once. The chain couples TRBV28 to TRBJ1-3, with TRBD1 identical over 8 bases. This CDR3 region has 14 residues. Germline V gene lookup returns CDR1 MDHEN and CDR2 SYDVKM. V shed 3 bases, J shed 8 bases, and the junction held 6 bases outside the gene matches. The CDR3 nucleotides read TGTGCCAGCAGTTTCCCCGGGACAGGCGACACCATATATTTT. Its translation is CASSFPGTGDTIYF.

Here the CDR3 DNA reads TGCGCCAGCCTTTTACAGCGCCGCAGCTCTGGGGCCAACGTCCTGACTTTC. Amino acids: CASLLQRRSSGANVLTF. The V and J genes are TRBV5-1 and TRBJ2-6; D is unclear. V was cut by 7 bases and J by 0 bases, with 17 bases left in between. The V gene's germline CDR1 is SGHRS and CDR2 YFSETQ. This CDR3 has 17 amino acids.

This sequence joins TRBV4-1 and TRBJ2-1; 10 nucleotides align to TRBD2. J was trimmed by 1 base and V by 2 bases; bases with no gene match: 5. This CDR3 has 17 residues. Germline V lookup: CDR1 MGHRA, CDR2 YSYEKL. The CDR3 DNA is TGCGCCAGCAGCCAATATCCTAGCGGGAGTTCCTACAATGAGCAGTTCTTC. Translation: CASSQYPSGSSYNEQFF.

The rearrangement joins TRBV28 to TRBJ2-7; D might be TRBD1 (8 bases). The length of the CDR3 is 17 residues. Trimming took 8 bases from V and 5 from J, leaving 28 bases between them. Germline CDR1 and CDR2: MDHEN and SYDVKM. CDR3: CASENSGGPGGTNEQYF. In DNA, the CDR3 is TGTGCCAGCGAGAATTCCGGGGGGCCAGGGGGCACGAACGAGCAGTACTTC.